One and the same sample provided the 4 T cell receptor beta chains below, sequenced in a study of blood T cell repertoires in COVID-19. Sequencing used immunoSEQ multiplex PCR; TCRdb keeps in-frame clones, though not all of them. The sample holds a few hundred thousand clones, 85% seen once. Sample: peripheral blood. The receptors derive from a woman aged 45-65 years with active or convalescent COVID-19.

V usage is TRBV5-8 and J usage is TRBJ2-3; 7 bases agree with TRBD2. The CDR3 is 16 residues long. Per germline, CDR1 SGHTS and CDR2 YDEGEE. V was clipped by 4 bases and J by 0 bases; unmatched bases: 8. The DNA of the CDR3 is TGTGCCAGCAGCCTGCGACTAGCACATAGCACAGATACGCAGTATTTT. Protein: CASSLRLAHSTDTQYF.

This clone was seen only a few times. This sequence joins TRBV25-1 and TRBJ2-7; TRBD1 agrees at 10 bases. The V gene's germline CDR1 is MGHDK and CDR2 SYGVNS. Germline trimming cut 1 base from V and 3 bases from J; bases unmatched to any gene: 3. The CDR3 sequence is 15 residues long. In DNA, the CDR3 is TGTGCCAGCAGTGAATGGGGGACAGGGGTCTACGAGCAGTACTTC. Translated, it gives CASSEWGTGVYEQYF.

The chain employs TRBV18 and TRBJ2-1; 10 bases agree with TRBD2. V dropped 1 base and J dropped 9; count of bases not matched to a gene: 6. Germline V gives CDR1 KGHSH, CDR2 LQKENI. The CDR3 loop spans 15 amino acids. The CDR3 sequence: CASSPQVAGGSEQFF. Written as DNA, the CDR3 is TGTGCCAGCTCACCACAGGTAGCGGGAGGTTCTGAGCAGTTCTTC.

The chain recombines TRBV6-6 with TRBJ2-7; possible D gene TRBD1, 6 bases. Trimming pared 8 bases from V and 2 bases from J, leaving 13 bases between. CDR1 and CDR2 (germline): MNHNY, SVGAGI (reference sequence). The CDR3 is made up of 13 amino acids. The CDR3 region has the DNA TGTGCCAGCTCGACGGACAGCACCTACGAGCAGTACTTC. Translating gives CASSTDSTYEQYF.